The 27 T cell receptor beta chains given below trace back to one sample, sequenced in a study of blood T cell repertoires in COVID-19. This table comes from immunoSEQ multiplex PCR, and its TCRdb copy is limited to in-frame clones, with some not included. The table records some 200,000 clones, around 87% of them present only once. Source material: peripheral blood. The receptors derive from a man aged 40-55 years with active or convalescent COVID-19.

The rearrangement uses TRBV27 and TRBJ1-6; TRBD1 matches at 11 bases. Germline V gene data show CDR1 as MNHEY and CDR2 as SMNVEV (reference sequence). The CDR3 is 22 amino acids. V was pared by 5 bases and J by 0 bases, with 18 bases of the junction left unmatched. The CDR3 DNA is TGTGCCAGCAGTCGCCGCCTAGGGGAGCGGGACAGGGGGATCTCCTATAATTCACCCCTCCACTTT. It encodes CASSRRLGERDRGISYNSPLHF.

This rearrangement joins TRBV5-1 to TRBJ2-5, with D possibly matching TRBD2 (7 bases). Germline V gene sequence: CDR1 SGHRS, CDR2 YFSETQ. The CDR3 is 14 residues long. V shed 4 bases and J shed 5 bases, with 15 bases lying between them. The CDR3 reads CASSPVRGGETQYF. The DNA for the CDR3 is TGCGCCAGCAGCCCGGTTAGGGGGGGTGAGACCCAGTACTTC.

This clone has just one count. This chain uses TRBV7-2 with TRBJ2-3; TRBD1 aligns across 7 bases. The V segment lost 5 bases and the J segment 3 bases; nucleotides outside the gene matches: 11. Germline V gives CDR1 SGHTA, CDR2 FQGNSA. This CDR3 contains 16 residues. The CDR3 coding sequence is TGTGCCAGCAGCCTTTTAGGGGGCGTGGGGACAGATACGCAGTATTTT. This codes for CASSLLGGVGTDTQYF.

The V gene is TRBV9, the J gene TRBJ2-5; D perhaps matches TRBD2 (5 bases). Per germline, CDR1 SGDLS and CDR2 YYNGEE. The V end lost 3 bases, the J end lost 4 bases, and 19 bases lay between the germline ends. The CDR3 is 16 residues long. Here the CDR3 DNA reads TGTGCCAGCAGCGGCCGGGGTGGGTCTACCAGAGAGACCCAGTACTTC. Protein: CASSGRGGSTRETQYF.

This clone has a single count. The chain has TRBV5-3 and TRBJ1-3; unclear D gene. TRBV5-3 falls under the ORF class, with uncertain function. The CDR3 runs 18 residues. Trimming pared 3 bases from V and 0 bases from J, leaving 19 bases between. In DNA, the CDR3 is TGTGCCAGAAGCTGGAACCTTCGGACGGACTACTCTGGAAACACCATATATTTT. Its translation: CARSWNLRTDYSGNTIYF.

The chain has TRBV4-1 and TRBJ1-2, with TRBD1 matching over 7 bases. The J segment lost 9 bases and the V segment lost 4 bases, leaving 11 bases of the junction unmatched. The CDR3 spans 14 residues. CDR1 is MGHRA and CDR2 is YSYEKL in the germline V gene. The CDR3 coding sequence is TGCGCCAGCAGCCGTATCACAGGGGTGGGGAGCTACACCTTC. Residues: CASSRITGVGSYTF.

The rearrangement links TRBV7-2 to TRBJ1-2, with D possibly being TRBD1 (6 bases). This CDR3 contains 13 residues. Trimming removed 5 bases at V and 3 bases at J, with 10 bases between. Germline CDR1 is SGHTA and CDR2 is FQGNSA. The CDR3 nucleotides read TGTGCCAGCAGCCGACCAGGGGACTATGGCTACACCTTC. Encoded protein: CASSRPGDYGYTF.

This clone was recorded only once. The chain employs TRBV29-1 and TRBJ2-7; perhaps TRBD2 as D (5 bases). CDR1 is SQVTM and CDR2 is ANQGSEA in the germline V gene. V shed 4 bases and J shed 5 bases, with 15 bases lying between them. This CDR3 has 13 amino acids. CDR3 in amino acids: CSVGWTGYDEQYF. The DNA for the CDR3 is TGCAGCGTTGGATGGACTGGGTATGACGAGCAGTACTTC.

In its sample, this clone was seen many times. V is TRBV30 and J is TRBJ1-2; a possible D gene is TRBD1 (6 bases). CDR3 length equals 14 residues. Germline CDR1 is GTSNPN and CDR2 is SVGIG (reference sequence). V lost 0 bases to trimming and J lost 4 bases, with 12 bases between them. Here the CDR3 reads CAWSVVQGSYGYTF. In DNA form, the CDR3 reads TGTGCCTGGAGTGTAGTACAGGGCAGCTATGGCTACACCTTC.

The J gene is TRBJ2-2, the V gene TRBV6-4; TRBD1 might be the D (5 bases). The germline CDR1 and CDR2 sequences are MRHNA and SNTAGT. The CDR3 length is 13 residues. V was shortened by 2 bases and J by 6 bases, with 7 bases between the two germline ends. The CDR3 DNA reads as TGTGCCAGCAGTGACAGGGGTTCCGGGGAGCTGTTTTTT. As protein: CASSDRGSGELFF.

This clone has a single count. This CDR3 reads CASSLMSSPGNIQYF. DNA for the CDR3: TGTGCCAGCAGCTTGATGTCTAGCCCTGGCAACATTCAGTACTTC. The J gene is TRBJ2-4, the V gene TRBV5-4; tentatively, D is TRBD2 (5 bases). Germline CDR1 SGHNT, CDR2 YYREEE (reference sequence). CDR3 length equals 15 residues. Deletions cut 1 base from V and 7 bases from J, with 15 bases between.

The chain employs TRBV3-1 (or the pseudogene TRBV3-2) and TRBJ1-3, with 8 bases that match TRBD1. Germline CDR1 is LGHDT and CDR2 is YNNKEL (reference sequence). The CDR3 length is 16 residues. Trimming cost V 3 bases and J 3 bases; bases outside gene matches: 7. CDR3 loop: CASSHGGQGFGNTIYF. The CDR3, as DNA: TGTGCCAGCAGCCATGGAGGACAGGGTTTTGGAAACACCATATATTTT.

Here the CDR3 DNA reads TGCAGCGTTGTTTTAGCGTTCACAGATACGCAGTATTTT. This encodes CSVVLAFTDTQYF. V usage is TRBV29-1 and J usage is TRBJ2-3; maybe TRBD2 (5 bases). This CDR3 spans 13 amino acids. CDR1 is SQVTM and CDR2 is ANQGSEA in the germline V gene. Trimming pared 4 bases from V and 2 bases from J, leaving 10 bases between.

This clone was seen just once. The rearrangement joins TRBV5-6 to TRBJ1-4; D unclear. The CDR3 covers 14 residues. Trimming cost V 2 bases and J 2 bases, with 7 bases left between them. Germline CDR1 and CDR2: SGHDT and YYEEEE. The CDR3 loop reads CASSFRSTNEKLFF. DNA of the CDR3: TGTGCCAGCAGCTTCCGGTCTACTAATGAAAAACTGTTTTTT.

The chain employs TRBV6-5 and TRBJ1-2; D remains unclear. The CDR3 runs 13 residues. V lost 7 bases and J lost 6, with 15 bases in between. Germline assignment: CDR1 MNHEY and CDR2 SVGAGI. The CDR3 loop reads CASTKERKNGYTF. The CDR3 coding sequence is TGTGCCAGCACTAAGGAGCGGAAAAATGGCTACACCTTC.

CDR3 DNA sequence: TGTGCCAGCAGTCCAGTGGGGACAGGGCAACTATCGCGTGGCTACACCTTC. Translated, it gives CASSPVGTGQLSRGYTF. V is TRBV27 and J is TRBJ1-2; TRBD1 aligns across 9 bases. Losses at the gene ends were 5 bases for V and 7 bases for J; bases not matched to a gene: 17. Germline V gene sequence: CDR1 MNHEY, CDR2 SMNVEV (reference sequence). This CDR3 comprises 17 residues.

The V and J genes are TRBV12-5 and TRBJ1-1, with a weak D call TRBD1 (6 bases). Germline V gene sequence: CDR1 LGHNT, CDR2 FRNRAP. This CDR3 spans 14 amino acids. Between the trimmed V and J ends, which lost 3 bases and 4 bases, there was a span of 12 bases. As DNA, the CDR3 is TGTGCTAGTGGTTTTCGGACAGTCAGCACTGAAGCTTTCTTT. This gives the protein CASGFRTVSTEAFF.

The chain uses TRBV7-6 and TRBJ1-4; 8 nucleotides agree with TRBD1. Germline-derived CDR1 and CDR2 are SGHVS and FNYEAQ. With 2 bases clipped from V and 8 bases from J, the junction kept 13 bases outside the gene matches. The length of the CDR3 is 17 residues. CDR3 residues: CASSLTLRQGAGEKLFF. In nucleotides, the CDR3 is TGTGCCAGCAGCTTAACTCTGAGGCAGGGGGCGGGGGAAAAACTGTTTTTT.

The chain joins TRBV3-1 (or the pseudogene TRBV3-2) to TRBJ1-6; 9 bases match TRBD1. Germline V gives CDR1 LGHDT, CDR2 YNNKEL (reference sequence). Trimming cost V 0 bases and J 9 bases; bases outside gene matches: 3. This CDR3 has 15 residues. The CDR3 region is CASSQEGQGGSPLHF. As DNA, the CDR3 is TGTGCCAGCAGCCAAGAGGGACAGGGAGGTTCACCCCTCCACTTT.

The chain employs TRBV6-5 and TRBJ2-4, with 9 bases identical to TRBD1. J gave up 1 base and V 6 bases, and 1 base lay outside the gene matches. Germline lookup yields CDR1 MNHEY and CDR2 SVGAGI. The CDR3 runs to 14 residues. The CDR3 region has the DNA TGTGCCAGCAGCGACAGGGGGGCCAAAAACATTCAGTACTTC. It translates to CASSDRGAKNIQYF.

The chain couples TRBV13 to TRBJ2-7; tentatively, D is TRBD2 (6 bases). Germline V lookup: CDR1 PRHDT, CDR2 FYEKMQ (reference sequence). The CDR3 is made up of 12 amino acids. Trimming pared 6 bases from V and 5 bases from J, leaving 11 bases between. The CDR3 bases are TGTGCCAGCAGACGCGGGGTCCACGAGCAGTACTTC. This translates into CASRRGVHEQYF.

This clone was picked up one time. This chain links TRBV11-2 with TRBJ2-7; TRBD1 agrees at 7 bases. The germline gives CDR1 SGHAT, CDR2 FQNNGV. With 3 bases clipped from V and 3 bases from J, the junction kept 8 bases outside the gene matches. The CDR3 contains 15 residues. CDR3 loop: CASSFSDRAGYEQYF. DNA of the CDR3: TGTGCCAGCAGCTTCTCCGACAGGGCCGGCTACGAGCAGTACTTC. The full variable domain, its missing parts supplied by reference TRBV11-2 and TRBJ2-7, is EAGVAQSPRYKIIEKRQSVAFWCNPISGHATLYWYQQILGQGPKLLIQFQNNGVVDDSQLPKDRFSAERLKGVDSTLKIQPAKLEDSAVYLCASSFSDRAGYEQYFGPGTRLTVT.

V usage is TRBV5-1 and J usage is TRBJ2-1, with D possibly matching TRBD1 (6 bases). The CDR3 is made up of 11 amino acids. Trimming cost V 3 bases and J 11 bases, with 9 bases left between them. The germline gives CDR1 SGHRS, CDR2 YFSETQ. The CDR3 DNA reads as TGCGCCAGCAGCTCCGGACAGAAGCAGTTCTTC. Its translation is CASSSGQKQFF.

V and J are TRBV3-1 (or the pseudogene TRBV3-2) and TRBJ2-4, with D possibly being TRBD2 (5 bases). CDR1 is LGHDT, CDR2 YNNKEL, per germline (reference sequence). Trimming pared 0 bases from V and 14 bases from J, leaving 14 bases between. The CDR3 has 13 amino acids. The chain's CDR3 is CASSQDRASRKYF. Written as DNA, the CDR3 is TGTGCCAGCAGCCAAGATCGGGCTAGCCGAAAGTACTTC.

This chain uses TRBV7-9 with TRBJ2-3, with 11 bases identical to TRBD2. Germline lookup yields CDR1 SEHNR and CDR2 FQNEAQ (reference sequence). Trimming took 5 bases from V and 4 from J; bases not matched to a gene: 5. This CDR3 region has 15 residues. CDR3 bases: TGTGCCAGCAGCATGACTAGCGGGGTTCCAGATACGCAGTATTTT. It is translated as CASSMTSGVPDTQYF.

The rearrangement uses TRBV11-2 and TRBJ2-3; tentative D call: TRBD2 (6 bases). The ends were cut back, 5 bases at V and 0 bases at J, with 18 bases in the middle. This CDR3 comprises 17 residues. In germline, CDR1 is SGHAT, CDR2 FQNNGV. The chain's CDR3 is CASSVLSTGTSTDTQYF. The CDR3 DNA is TGTGCCAGCAGCGTACTATCAACCGGGACTAGCACAGATACGCAGTATTTT.

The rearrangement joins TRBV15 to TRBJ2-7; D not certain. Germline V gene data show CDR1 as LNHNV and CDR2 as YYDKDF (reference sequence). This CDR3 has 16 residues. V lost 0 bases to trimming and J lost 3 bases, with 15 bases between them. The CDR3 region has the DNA TGTGCCACCAGCAGAGATCGAGAGCTGGAGCTCTACGAGCAGTACTTC. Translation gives CATSRDRELELYEQYF. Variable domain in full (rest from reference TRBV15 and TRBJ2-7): DAMVIQNPRYQVTQFGKPVTLSCSQTLNHNVMYWYQQKSSQAPKLLFHYYDKDFNNEADTPDNFQSRRPNTSFCFLDIRSPGLGDTAMYLCATSRDRELELYEQYFGPGTRLTVT.